A single sample is the source of the 18 T cell receptor beta chains below, sequenced in a study of T cell repertoires in ileal Crohn's disease. Described time point: inflamed ileum from the surgical specimen. Repertoires were generated with immunoSEQ multiplex PCR, while TCRdb's copy carries only in-frame clones and drops some. The sample includes several thousand clones, about four fifths of them seen just once. Sequencing was carried out using ileal tissue. These receptors were taken from an adult with Crohn's disease.

The count of this clone is one. The genes are TRBV6-4 and TRBJ1-3, with a possible D match to TRBD1 (6 bases). Germline CDR1 reads MRHNA; CDR2 reads SNTAGT. The CDR3 extends over 15 amino acids. The V end was cut by 6 bases, the J end by 3 bases, with 15 bases between. This CDR3 reads CASSPTSDSGNTIYF. DNA for the CDR3: TGTGCCAGCAGCCCGACCTCGGACAGTGGAAACACCATATATTTT.

The V call is TRBV2, the J call TRBJ1-5, with D hard to call. The CDR3 extends over 12 amino acids. The V end was cut by 9 bases, the J end by 4 bases, with 10 bases between. Germline V gene lookup returns CDR1 SNHLY and CDR2 FYNNEI. The CDR3 here is CASGVGNQPQHF. CDR3 DNA: TGTGCCAGTGGGGTAGGTAATCAGCCCCAGCATTTT.

This clone has a handful of counts. This chain connects TRBV20-1 to TRBJ1-2; no clear D. V was pared by 7 bases and J by 5 bases, with 11 bases between. The germline CDR1 and CDR2 sequences are DFQATT and SNEGSKA (reference sequence). This CDR3 region has 11 residues. Here the CDR3 DNA reads TGCAGTGTGGGCAACAGATATGGCTACACCTTC. Translation gives CSVGNRYGYTF.

The chain is built from TRBV10-3 and TRBJ1-4, with D possibly being TRBD1 (5 bases). The germline gives CDR1 ENHRY, CDR2 SYGVKD. The V gene lost 4 bases and the J gene lost 8 bases, with 14 bases spanning the gap. The CDR3 runs 14 residues. The CDR3 DNA sequence: TGTGCCATCAGTGCCGGGACGGAGGTCGAAAAACTGTTTTTT. Its protein product is CAISAGTEVEKLFF.

This sequence joins TRBV5-1 and TRBJ2-2, with D hard to call. V was shortened by 0 bases and J by 7 bases, with 7 bases between the two germline ends. The V gene's germline CDR1 is SGHRS and CDR2 YFSETQ. This CDR3 region has 13 residues. CDR3 loop: CASSLGRRGELFF. The CDR3 DNA reads as TGCGCCAGCAGCTTGGGACGCCGCGGGGAGCTGTTTTTT.

The gene calls are TRBV11-3 and TRBJ1-1; D not certain. Germline V lookup: CDR1 SGHNT, CDR2 YENEEA. The CDR3 is made up of 15 amino acids. V lost 2 bases and J 5 bases, leaving 15 bases between the germline ends. The CDR3 here is CASSLYRARATEAFF. The CDR3, as DNA: TGTGCCAGCAGCTTATATCGGGCAAGGGCAACTGAAGCTTTCTTT.

This chain uses TRBV4-2 with TRBJ2-3, with 11 bases lining up with TRBD2. The V segment lost 7 bases and the J segment 3 bases; nucleotides outside the gene matches: 12. The CDR3 is 17 residues long. Germline CDR1 and CDR2: LGHNA and YNFKEQ. CDR3: CASTPVGSGGATDTQYF. DNA for the CDR3: TGTGCCAGCACCCCAGTGGGTAGCGGGGGGGCTACAGATACGCAGTATTTT.

The J gene is TRBJ2-1, the V gene TRBV18; no reliable D call. Germline V lookup: CDR1 KGHSH, CDR2 LQKENI. The CDR3 is 13 residues long. The germline V and J ends were trimmed by 2 bases and 4 bases, with 6 bases remaining between them. CDR3: CASSPIRYNEQFF. The CDR3 DNA reads as TGTGCCAGCTCACCAATCCGGTACAATGAGCAGTTCTTC.

V and J are TRBV30 and TRBJ2-7; TRBD2 aligns across 12 bases. Germline trimming cut 3 bases from V and 2 bases from J; bases unmatched to any gene: 5. The CDR3 sequence is 15 residues long. In germline, CDR1 is GTSNPN, CDR2 SVGIG (reference sequence). Here the CDR3 DNA reads TGTGCCTGGAGCGTAGGACTAGCGGGGACCTACGAGCAGTACTTC. Its translation is CAWSVGLAGTYEQYF.

Worth noting for this clone: One junction end does not reproduce the germline sequence, and a read error may be involved. The rearrangement joins TRBV5-4 to TRBJ1-5, with unresolved D. This CDR3 has 15 amino acids. Germline V gene sequence: CDR1 SGHNT, CDR2 YYREEE (reference sequence). CDR3 coding DNA: TGTGCCAGCAGTTTGGGTCCAACCGCCAATCAGCCCCAGCATTTT. Its translation is CASSLGPTANQPQHF.

The chain joins TRBV29-1 to TRBJ2-1; 9 nucleotides align to TRBD1. Germline V lookup: CDR1 SQVTM, CDR2 ANQGSEA. The junction had 5 bases not matched to a gene; V was cut back by 6 bases and J by 5 bases. The CDR3 is 13 residues long. CDR3 region: CSVGWDRDNEQFF. CDR3 nucleotide sequence: TGCAGCGTCGGTTGGGACAGGGACAATGAGCAGTTCTTC.

The chain uses TRBV28 and TRBJ2-1, with TRBD2 identical over 11 bases. The CDR3 has 15 amino acids. Trimming at V came to 4 bases and at J to 7 bases, leaving 6 bases not matched to a gene. CDR1 is MDHEN, CDR2 SYDVKM, per germline. The CDR3 loop reads CASSSSGGSENEQFF. The CDR3 DNA sequence: TGTGCCAGCAGTTCTAGCGGGGGGTCCGAGAATGAGCAGTTCTTC. Combining the CDR3 with reference TRBV28 and TRBJ2-1 gives the whole variable domain DVKVTQSSRYLVKRTGEKVFLECVQDMDHENMFWYRQDPGLGLRLIYFSYDVKMKEKGDIPEGYSVSREKKERFSLILESASTNQTSMYLCASSSSGGSENEQFFGPGTRLTVL.

This sequence joins TRBV5-1 and TRBJ2-1, with 8 bases that match TRBD1. Trimming removed 4 bases from V and 6 bases from J; junction bases left unmatched: 9. Germline V gene lookup returns CDR1 SGHRS and CDR2 YFSETQ. The CDR3 totals 15 residues. The CDR3 sequence is CASSPPRTGFNEQFF. In DNA, the CDR3 is TGCGCCAGCAGCCCACCAAGGACAGGGTTCAATGAGCAGTTCTTC.

The chain couples TRBV6-1 to TRBJ1-2, with D perhaps TRBD1 (5 bases). Per germline, CDR1 MNHNS and CDR2 SASEGT. The germline V and J ends were trimmed by 7 bases and 7 bases, with 19 bases remaining between them. The CDR3 has 14 residues. CDR3 residues: CASTHRTSRSGYTF. CDR3 bases: TGTGCCAGCACTCACAGGACCTCACGAAGTGGCTACACCTTC.

The V gene is TRBV16, the J gene TRBJ1-2; D remains unclear. V lost 3 bases and J lost 6, with 14 bases in between. The V gene's germline CDR1 is KGHSY and CDR2 FQNENV. CDR3 length equals 14 residues. This CDR3 is CASSQRIRADGYTF. CDR3 coding DNA: TGTGCCAGCAGCCAGCGAATCCGGGCAGATGGCTACACCTTC.

The chain employs TRBV5-1 and TRBJ1-4; tentative D call: TRBD1 (5 bases). Per the germline V gene, CDR1 is SGHRS and CDR2 is YFSETQ. Trimming pared 4 bases from V and 8 bases from J, leaving 18 bases between. The CDR3 consists of 15 residues. CDR3 coding DNA: TGCGCCAGCAGCCCTGGGACGGTCTTCGGGGAAAAACTGTTTTTT. This translates into CASSPGTVFGEKLFF.

The rearrangement joins TRBV6-5 to TRBJ1-1; D unclear. Germline V gene sequence: CDR1 MNHEY, CDR2 SVGAGI. The CDR3 runs 13 residues. Deletions cut 4 bases from V and 12 bases from J, with 18 bases between. CDR3 protein: CASSSNTRAATFF. The CDR3 nucleotides read TGTGCCAGCAGTTCAAATACAAGGGCCGCCACTTTCTTT.

This clone was recorded once. This chain connects TRBV2 to TRBJ2-7; TRBD2 aligns across 10 bases. Germline assignment: CDR1 SNHLY and CDR2 FYNNEI. The CDR3 has 14 residues. Trimming at V came to 7 bases and at J to 3 bases, leaving 6 bases not matched to a gene. The CDR3 loop is CASIERGGRYEQYF. The CDR3, as DNA: TGTGCCAGCATTGAGCGGGGGGGCCGCTACGAGCAGTACTTC. Looking up the rest from reference TRBV2 and TRBJ2-7 gives the full variable domain: EPEVTQTPSHQVTQMGQEVILRCVPISNHLYFYWYRQILGQKVEFLVSFYNNEISEKSEIFDDQFSVERPDGSNFTLKIRSTKLEDSAMYFCASIERGGRYEQYFGPGTRLTVT.